The next 10 T cell receptor beta chains were all read from a single sample in a study of blood T cell repertoires in COVID-19. Profiled with immunoSEQ multiplex PCR; TCRdb holds only in-frame clones, not every one. The data contain some 200,000 clones, roughly 84% of them seen just once; the ten biggest clones take up 15% to 20%. Sequencing input: peripheral blood. The receptors were sampled from a man between 50 and 59 years old with COVID-19, enrolled during active disease.

The chain uses TRBV3-1 (or the pseudogene TRBV3-2) and TRBJ2-1, with D possibly TRBD1 on 5 matching bases. V was clipped by 2 bases and J by 8 bases, with 13 bases between them. CDR3 length: 14 amino acids. The germline CDR1 and CDR2 sequences are LGHDT and YNNKEL (reference sequence). CDR3 in DNA: TGTGCCAGCAGCCAACAGCGACCAGGGCATGAGCAGTTCTTC. Translation gives CASSQQRPGHEQFF.

This clone was counted between two and nine times. The V and J genes are TRBV7-9 and TRBJ2-7; D perhaps matches TRBD2 (6 bases). This CDR3 is 12 amino acids long. CDR1 is SEHNR and CDR2 is FQNEAQ in the germline V gene (reference sequence). CDR3 residues: CASRSGDYEQYF. The CDR3 DNA reads TGTGCTAGTCGCTCGGGGGACTACGAGCAGTACTTC.

DNA of the CDR3: TGTGCCTGGGCACGACAGGGCTGGGGTGATGGCTACACCTTC. It is translated as CAWARQGWGDGYTF. The V call is TRBV30, the J call TRBJ1-2, with 7 bases fitting TRBD1. Germline assignment: CDR1 GTSNPN and CDR2 SVGIG (reference sequence). The CDR3 runs 14 residues. With V trimmed by 5 bases and J by 6 bases, 12 bases remained unmatched.

The chain recombines TRBV9 with TRBJ2-1; TRBD1 matches at 8 bases. V shed 0 bases and J 4 bases; nucleotides not matched to a gene: 9. The CDR3 contains 17 residues. Germline V CDR1 and CDR2: SGDLS, YYNGEE. The CDR3 sequence is CASSVELRQGIYNEQFF. As DNA, the CDR3 is TGTGCCAGCAGCGTAGAACTCCGACAGGGGATTTACAATGAGCAGTTCTTC.

The J gene is TRBJ2-7, the V gene TRBV4-1; no reliable D call. Trimming took 0 bases from V and 4 from J, leaving 7 bases between them. From germline, CDR1 is MGHRA and CDR2 YSYEKL. This CDR3 has 13 amino acids. The CDR3 DNA reads TGCGCCAGCAGCCAAGAATGGGCATACGAGCAGTACTTC. Protein sequence: CASSQEWAYEQYF.

The rearrangement links TRBV7-9 to TRBJ2-5; 13 bases align to TRBD2. V lost 3 bases and J lost 5; bases outside the gene matches: 9. CDR1 and CDR2 (germline): SEHNR, FQNEAQ (reference sequence). The CDR3 spans 17 residues. The CDR3 nucleotides read TGTGCCAGCAGCTTTCCGGGACTAGCGGGGTTTGGCGAGACCCAGTACTTC. Amino acids: CASSFPGLAGFGETQYF.

The CDR3 sequence: CASSTPQGWHTEAFF. The CDR3 bases are TGTGCCAGCAGCACCCCCCAGGGGTGGCACACTGAAGCTTTCTTT. This sequence joins TRBV28 and TRBJ1-1; a possible D gene is TRBD1 (6 bases). The V end lost 6 bases, the J end lost 3 bases, and 17 bases lay between the germline ends. The CDR3 totals 15 residues. Germline values: CDR1 MDHEN, CDR2 SYDVKM.

The rearrangement links TRBV5-4 to TRBJ2-5; 12 bases align to TRBD2. Germline V gene sequence: CDR1 SGHNT, CDR2 YYREEE (reference sequence). The CDR3 length is 16 residues. V shed 3 bases, J shed 6 bases, and the junction held 9 bases outside the gene matches. Here the CDR3 DNA reads TGTGCCAGCAGCTCACCTAGCGGGGGGGCTGGGAAGACCCAGTACTTC. Translation: CASSSPSGGAGKTQYF.

The chain joins TRBV28 to TRBJ2-3; TRBD2 aligns across 11 bases. Per the germline V gene, CDR1 is MDHEN and CDR2 is SYDVKM. The CDR3 is 16 residues long. The V gene end was trimmed by 3 bases and the J gene end by 3 bases; junction bases not matched to a gene: 5. Here the CDR3 reads CASSLASGGTTDTQYF. In nucleotides, the CDR3 is TGTGCCAGCAGTTTGGCTAGCGGGGGGACTACAGATACGCAGTATTTT.

This chain links TRBV4-1 with TRBJ2-7; TRBD1 matches 10 bases. The CDR3 is 16 amino acids. The germline V gene has CDR1 MGHRA and CDR2 YSYEKL. J gave up 1 base and V 1 base, and 4 bases lay outside the gene matches. In DNA, the CDR3 is TGCGCCAGCAGCCAAGTAAGACAGGGGGCTTCCTACGAGCAGTACTTC. Amino acid sequence: CASSQVRQGASYEQYF.